Shown below are 2 T cell receptor beta chains from a single sample sequenced in a study of cytomegalovirus exposure and HLA in healthy donors. The PCR employed 60 Vbeta primers together with 13 Jbeta primers. The protocol was immunoSEQ multiplex PCR, while the TCRdb copy is restricted to in-frame clones and leaves out a portion. The table has roughly 140,000 clones, 60% to 85% seen once. Source material: PBMCs. The origin of the receptors is a man aged 40-50 years in good health and CMV-seropositive.

The chain combines TRBV15 with TRBJ2-1, with D possibly matching TRBD2 (7 bases). Deletions cut 1 base from V and 5 bases from J, with 15 bases between. CDR1 is LNHNV, CDR2 YYDKDF, per germline (reference sequence). The CDR3 sequence is 16 residues long. The CDR3 DNA follows: TGTGCCACCAGCAGAGTAAGGGGGGGGCGAAACAATGAGCAGTTCTTC. Protein: CATSRVRGGRNNEQFF.

In this sample, this clone turned up once. The J gene is TRBJ1-5, the V gene TRBV29-1, with no clear D. Germline loops: CDR1 SQVTM, CDR2 ANQGSEA. V lost 3 bases and J 5 bases, leaving 8 bases between the germline ends. The length of the CDR3 is 12 residues. The CDR3 nucleotides read TGCAGCGTTGAGGAGGCTTATCAGCCCCAGCATTTT. Translation gives CSVEEAYQPQHF.